The clone carrying this T cell receptor beta chain showed up just a few times. What it recognizes is unknown. There are 15 residues in the CDR3. Germline CDR1 is SGHNT and CDR2 is YENEEA. V was clipped by 0 bases and J by 5 bases; unmatched bases: 6. The data belong to a study of cytomegalovirus exposure and HLA in healthy donors. Whole-study findings and limits: TCR association rates varied by HLA locus in a later analysis, with DRB1 highest and HLA-C lowest.

Primers included in the PCR were 60 Vbeta and 13 Jbeta primers. Profiled with immunoSEQ multiplex PCR; TCRdb holds only in-frame clones, not every one. The table shows some 70,000 clones, with less than 75% occurring only once. The TCR sequence derives from a woman in her 30s in good health and CMV-seronegative. Source material: PBMCs. J is TRBJ1-1 and V is TRBV11-3; 7 nucleotides align to TRBD1. As DNA, the CDR3 is TGTGCCAGCAGCTTAGATGGTCAGGGGGATACTGAAGCTTTCTTT. It codes for CASSLDGQGDTEAFF.